Listed below are T cell receptor beta chains from one sample, sequenced in a study of T cell responses to AZD1222 COVID-19 vaccine. Measured with immunoSEQ multiplex PCR; TCRdb has only the in-frame clones, and not every one. This table holds tens of thousands of clones, around 80% found once. The sequences come from peripheral blood, collected 28 days after the second AZD1222 dose. The receptors originated from an adult who received the AZD1222 COVID-19 vaccine. Both conserved end residues are part of each CDR3. The order of the fields is D gene, J gene, V gene, clone size, CDR3 DNA, CDR3 protein. D genes are given only for firm matches. Size tells how often a clone was seen (once, few, many) or the class of an expanded clone, and some rows leave it out.

d_gene: TRBD1
j_gene: TRBJ1-2
v_gene: TRBV27
abundance: .
CDR3nt: TGTGCCAGCAGTTTTCGAGACAGGGGTTATGGCTACACCTTC
CDR3aa: CASSFRDRGYGYTF

d_gene: TRBD1
j_gene: TRBJ1-2
v_gene: TRBV18
abundance: .
CDR3nt: TGTGCCAGCTCACCGCCGGGACAGTTAACTCAGGATGGCTACACCTTC
CDR3aa: CASSPPGQLTQDGYTF

d_gene: TRBD2
j_gene: TRBJ2-1
v_gene: TRBV4-2
abundance: .
CDR3nt: TGTGCCAGCAGCCAAGCGCTGCCCGGGACTAGCGGGTTATCCTACAATGAGCAGTTCTTC
CDR3aa: CASSQALPGTSGLSYNEQFF

d_gene: TRBD2
j_gene: TRBJ2-1
v_gene: TRBV7-9
abundance: .
CDR3nt: TGTGCCAGCAGCTCCACTAGCGGGAGTTGGAATGAGCAGTTCTTC
CDR3aa: CASSSTSGSWNEQFF

d_gene: TRBD1
j_gene: TRBJ1-4
v_gene: TRBV5-6
abundance: .
CDR3nt: TGTGCCAGCAGCACTGACAGGGGGCTTACTAATGAAAAACTGTTTTTT
CDR3aa: CASSTDRGLTNEKLFF

d_gene: .
j_gene: TRBJ1-4
v_gene: TRBV6-5
abundance: few
CDR3nt: TGTGCCAGCAAGTCGGGGGCTACTAATGAAAAACTGTTTTTT
CDR3aa: CASKSGATNEKLFF

d_gene: .
j_gene: TRBJ1-5
v_gene: TRBV21-1
abundance: .
CDR3nt: TGTGCCAGCAGCCCCAGGGGGACGAATTCCGAGGGCAATCAGCCCCAGCATTTT
CDR3aa: CASSPRGTNSEGNQPQHF

d_gene: .
j_gene: TRBJ2-7
v_gene: TRBV28
abundance: .
CDR3nt: TGTGCCAGCAGTTTATCGGACTACGGGAGCTACGAGCAGTACTTC
CDR3aa: CASSLSDYGSYEQYF

d_gene: .
j_gene: TRBJ2-1
v_gene: TRBV3-1/TRBV3-2
abundance: .
CDR3nt: TGTGCCAGCAGCCAATCCGGGACCCTTAAGTTCTTC
CDR3aa: CASSQSGTLKFF

d_gene: .
j_gene: TRBJ2-7
v_gene: TRBV4-2
abundance: .
CDR3nt: TGTGCCAGCAGCCAAGATAACAGGGAGCTCCCAAGCCACGAGCAGTACTTC
CDR3aa: CASSQDNRELPSHEQYF

d_gene: .
j_gene: TRBJ2-2
v_gene: TRBV5-5
abundance: .
CDR3nt: TGTGCCGGAACGGGACAAGTCGGGGAGCTGTTTTTT
CDR3aa: CAGTGQVGELFF

d_gene: TRBD1
j_gene: TRBJ2-1
v_gene: TRBV19
abundance: .
CDR3nt: TGTGCCAGTAGTCCCGGGACAGCCTACAATGAGCAGTTCTTC
CDR3aa: CASSPGTAYNEQFF

d_gene: .
j_gene: TRBJ2-1
v_gene: TRBV4-3
abundance: few
CDR3nt: TGCGCCAGCAGCCAAAGACACCAGACTTACAATGAGCAGTTCTTC
CDR3aa: CASSQRHQTYNEQFF

d_gene: TRBD1
j_gene: TRBJ1-4
v_gene: TRBV19
abundance: .
CDR3nt: TGTGCCAGTAACTCGGGACAGGGTTCAACTAATGAAAAACTGTTTTTT
CDR3aa: CASNSGQGSTNEKLFF

d_gene: .
j_gene: TRBJ2-1
v_gene: TRBV5-4
abundance: .
CDR3nt: TGTGCCAGCAGTAGCTGGGCTAGCCTAAATGAGCAGTTCTTC
CDR3aa: CASSSWASLNEQFF

d_gene: TRBD1
j_gene: TRBJ2-1
v_gene: TRBV19
abundance: .
CDR3nt: TGTGCCAGTGGGGGACAGGCCGATTACAATGAGCAGTTCTTC
CDR3aa: CASGGQADYNEQFF

d_gene: .
j_gene: TRBJ2-7
v_gene: TRBV6-5
abundance: .
CDR3nt: TGTGCCAGCAGTTACTCGGTCAGGGGATACTACGAGCAGTACTTC
CDR3aa: CASSYSVRGYYEQYF

d_gene: .
j_gene: TRBJ2-2
v_gene: TRBV4-1
abundance: .
CDR3nt: TGCGCCAGCAGCCCTGGGGTCGGAACCGGGGAGCTGTTTTTT
CDR3aa: CASSPGVGTGELFF

d_gene: TRBD2
j_gene: TRBJ2-2
v_gene: TRBV5-4
abundance: few
CDR3nt: TGTGCCAGCAGTCGAGCGGGAATGAACACCGGGGAGCTGTTTTTT
CDR3aa: CASSRAGMNTGELFF

d_gene: .
j_gene: TRBJ2-5
v_gene: TRBV10-3
abundance: .
CDR3nt: TGTGCCATCAGTGAGTCGAAGGGCCGAGAGACCCAGTACTTC
CDR3aa: CAISESKGRETQYF

d_gene: TRBD2
j_gene: TRBJ2-1
v_gene: TRBV28
abundance: few
CDR3nt: TGTGCCAGCATTTGGACTAGCGGGCACAATGAGCAGTTCTTC
CDR3aa: CASIWTSGHNEQFF

d_gene: .
j_gene: TRBJ1-1
v_gene: TRBV6-2/TRBV6-3
abundance: .
CDR3nt: TGTGCCAGCAGTTTCGGGGAGAACACTGAAGCTTTCTTT
CDR3aa: CASSFGENTEAFF

d_gene: .
j_gene: TRBJ2-7
v_gene: TRBV30
abundance: .
CDR3nt: TGTGCCTGGAACTCCGGGCACTCCACCTACGAGCAGTACTTC
CDR3aa: CAWNSGHSTYEQYF

d_gene: TRBD1
j_gene: TRBJ1-5
v_gene: TRBV7-2
abundance: .
CDR3nt: TGTGCCAGCAGCTTATGGGGACAGGGGGATCAGCCCCAGCATTTT
CDR3aa: CASSLWGQGDQPQHF

d_gene: TRBD2
j_gene: TRBJ2-7
v_gene: TRBV3-1/TRBV3-2
abundance: .
CDR3nt: TGTGCCAGCAGCCTGACTAGCGTCGCGGGCGAGCAGTACTTC
CDR3aa: CASSLTSVAGEQYF